The 14 T cell receptor beta chains in this list originate from one sample, sequenced in a study of blood T cell repertoires in COVID-19. Profiled with immunoSEQ multiplex PCR; TCRdb holds only in-frame clones, not every one. The sample consists of tens of thousands of clones, 80% to 85% of them appearing once. Sequenced material: peripheral blood. The receptors derive from a human donor in a cohort sampled during active COVID-19.

V and J are TRBV2 and TRBJ1-3, with a weak D call TRBD1 (5 bases). The CDR3 totals 14 residues. V was trimmed by 6 bases and J by 6 bases, leaving 15 bases between them. CDR1 is SNHLY, CDR2 FYNNEI, per germline. DNA for the CDR3: TGTGCCAGCAGAAGTTGGGGAGGGACAAACACCATATATTTT. Translated: CASRSWGGTNTIYF.

V and J are TRBV7-8 and TRBJ2-1; 8 bases fit TRBD2. The germline gives CDR1 SGHVS, CDR2 FQNEAQ. The V and J ends lost 5 bases and 10 bases, in that order; junction bases with no gene match: 10. The CDR3 is 14 residues long. The CDR3: CASSPPPGGREQFF. As DNA, the CDR3 is TGTGCCAGCAGCCCCCCTCCGGGGGGGCGAGAGCAGTTCTTC.

The rearrangement uses TRBV5-1 and TRBJ1-2; tentatively, D is TRBD1 (6 bases). The germline V gene encodes CDR1 SGHRS and CDR2 YFSETQ. V was shortened by 3 bases and J by 3 bases, with 12 bases between the two germline ends. This CDR3 is built from 14 residues. CDR3 amino acids: CASSSQGRYYGYTF. DNA of the CDR3: TGCGCCAGCAGCTCTCAGGGGCGGTACTATGGCTACACCTTC.

This chain joins TRBV28 and TRBJ1-2; TRBD1 agrees at 9 bases. After removal of 3 bases from V and 5 bases from J, the junction contained 10 bases not matched to a gene. The V gene's germline CDR1 is MDHEN and CDR2 SYDVKM. The CDR3 loop spans 16 amino acids. The CDR3 is CASSLGDREVGYGYTF. CDR3 in DNA: TGTGCCAGCAGTTTGGGGGACAGGGAAGTTGGGTATGGCTACACCTTC.

The gene calls are TRBV9 and TRBJ1-2; possible D gene TRBD1, 5 bases. The CDR3 is 13 amino acids. Trimming shortened V by 2 bases and J by 5 bases, and 10 bases separated the two germline ends. The germline V gene has CDR1 SGDLS and CDR2 YYNGEE. The CDR3, as DNA: TGTGCCAGCAGCGTGGGGGGAGGGTATGGCTACACCTTC. Translating gives CASSVGGGYGYTF.

Only one count was recorded for this clone. The V call is TRBV19, the J call TRBJ2-1; perhaps TRBD1 as D (6 bases). With 3 bases removed from V and 0 bases from J, the gap between germline ends came to 9 bases. The CDR3 totals 15 residues. CDR1 LNHDA and CDR2 SQIVND come from the germline V gene (reference sequence). The CDR3: CASSIDRSSYNEQFF. The DNA of the CDR3 is TGTGCCAGTAGTATCGACAGGAGCTCCTACAATGAGCAGTTCTTC.

The rearrangement links TRBV4-3 to TRBJ1-2, with D perhaps matching TRBD1 (6 bases). This CDR3 is 15 amino acids long. Germline CDR1 LGHNA, CDR2 YSLEER. The V end was cut by 4 bases, the J end by 0 bases, with 12 bases between. The CDR3 protein is CASSPRGPPNYGYTF. The CDR3 coding sequence is TGCGCCAGCAGCCCGCGGGGGCCACCTAACTATGGCTACACCTTC.

The J gene is TRBJ1-2, the V gene TRBV12-3 or TRBV12-4; possibly TRBD1 for D (5 bases). The CDR3 has 12 amino acids. Trimming removed 5 bases from V and 6 bases from J, with 10 bases in between. The CDR3 DNA sequence: TGTGCCAGCAGTAACCTAGGGGATGGCTACACCTTC. This translates into CASSNLGDGYTF.

The chain uses TRBV19 and TRBJ2-7, with D maybe TRBD1 (6 bases). In germline, CDR1 is LNHDA, CDR2 SQIVND (reference sequence). The CDR3 length is 17 residues. The V and J ends lost 1 base and 1 base respectively, with 17 bases between them. CDR3 protein: CASSIVPLSTGSYEQYF. Here the CDR3 DNA reads TGTGCCAGTAGTATAGTCCCCCTCTCGACAGGATCCTACGAGCAGTACTTC.

The chain joins TRBV5-4 to TRBJ2-3, with 8 bases aligning to TRBD2. J gave up 2 bases and V 2 bases, and 7 bases lay outside the gene matches. Germline loops: CDR1 SGHNT, CDR2 YYREEE (reference sequence). The CDR3 spans 16 residues. CDR3 loop: CASSLRLARHTDTQYF. The CDR3 coding sequence is TGTGCCAGCAGCTTACGACTAGCGCGGCACACAGATACGCAGTATTTT.

The gene calls are TRBV7-9 and TRBJ2-5, with 8 positions matching TRBD2. The ends lost 5 bases at V and 4 bases at J; junction bases unmatched: 3. There are 13 residues in the CDR3. Germline values: CDR1 SEHNR, CDR2 FQNEAQ (reference sequence). CDR3 sequence reads: CASSHAGGETQYF. In DNA, the CDR3 is TGTGCCAGCAGCCACGCGGGAGGAGAGACCCAGTACTTC.

The chain recombines TRBV13 with TRBJ2-3; TRBD2 aligns across 16 bases. Germline CDR1 reads PRHDT; CDR2 reads FYEKMQ (reference sequence). The CDR3 runs 21 residues. With V trimmed by 5 bases and J by 4 bases, 18 bases remained unmatched. This CDR3 is CASSIRPGTSGGGQRADTQYF. The DNA for the CDR3 is TGTGCCAGCAGCATACGTCCCGGGACTAGCGGGGGGGGCCAAAGGGCAGATACGCAGTATTTT.

V is TRBV2 and J is TRBJ1-1; D may be TRBD1 (6 bases). The V end lost 5 bases, the J end lost 2 bases, and 12 bases lay between the germline ends. This CDR3 has 14 residues. Germline CDR1 reads SNHLY; CDR2 reads FYNNEI. The CDR3 nucleotides read TGTGCCAGCAGTACCCGGACAGTTAACACTGAAGCTTTCTTT. It translates to CASSTRTVNTEAFF.

The V and J genes are TRBV3-1 (or the pseudogene TRBV3-2) and TRBJ2-5, with no clear D. The ends were cut back, 0 bases at V and 7 bases at J, with 12 bases in the middle. Germline V gene data show CDR1 as LGHDT and CDR2 as YNNKEL (reference sequence). The length of the CDR3 is 14 residues. The CDR3 DNA is TGTGCCAGCAGCCAAGAGTCCTCCCCGGGGACCCAGTACTTC. It codes for CASSQESSPGTQYF.